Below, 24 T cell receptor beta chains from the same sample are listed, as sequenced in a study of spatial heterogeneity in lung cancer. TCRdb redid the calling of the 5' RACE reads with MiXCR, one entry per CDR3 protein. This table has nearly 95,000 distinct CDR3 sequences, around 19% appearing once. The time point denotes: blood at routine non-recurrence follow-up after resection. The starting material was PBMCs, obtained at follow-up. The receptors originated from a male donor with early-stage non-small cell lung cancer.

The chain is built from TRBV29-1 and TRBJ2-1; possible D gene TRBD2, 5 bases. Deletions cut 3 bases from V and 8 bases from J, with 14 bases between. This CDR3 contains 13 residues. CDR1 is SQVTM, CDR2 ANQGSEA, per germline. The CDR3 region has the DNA TGCAGCGTTGAGATAAGTCTCGGGGATGAGCAGTTCTTC. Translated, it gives CSVEISLGDEQFF.

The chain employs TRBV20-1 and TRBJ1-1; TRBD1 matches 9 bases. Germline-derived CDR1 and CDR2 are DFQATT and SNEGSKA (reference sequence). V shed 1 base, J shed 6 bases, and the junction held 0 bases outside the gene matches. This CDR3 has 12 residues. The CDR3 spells CSARGQGAEAFF. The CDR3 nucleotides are TGCAGTGCTAGAGGACAGGGGGCTGAAGCTTTCTTT.

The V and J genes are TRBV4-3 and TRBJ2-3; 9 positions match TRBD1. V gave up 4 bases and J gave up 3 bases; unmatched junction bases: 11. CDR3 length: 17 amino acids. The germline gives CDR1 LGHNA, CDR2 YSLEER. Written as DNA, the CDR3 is TGCGCCAGCAGCCCGGAAGTTGGGGGACAGGGAACAGATACGCAGTATTTT. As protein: CASSPEVGGQGTDTQYF.

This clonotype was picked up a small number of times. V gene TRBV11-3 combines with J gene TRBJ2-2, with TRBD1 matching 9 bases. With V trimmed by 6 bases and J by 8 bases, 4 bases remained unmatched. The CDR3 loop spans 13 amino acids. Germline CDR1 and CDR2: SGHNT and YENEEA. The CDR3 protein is CASSSDRGGELFF. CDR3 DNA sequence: TGTGCCAGCAGTTCGGACAGGGGAGGGGAGCTGTTTTTT.

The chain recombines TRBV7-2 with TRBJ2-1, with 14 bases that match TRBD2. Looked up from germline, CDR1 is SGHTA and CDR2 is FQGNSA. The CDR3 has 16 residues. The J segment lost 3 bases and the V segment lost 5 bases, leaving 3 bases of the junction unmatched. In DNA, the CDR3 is TGTGCCAGCAGCCCGACTAGCGGGGGGGGCTACAATGAGCAGTTCTTC. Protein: CASSPTSGGGYNEQFF.

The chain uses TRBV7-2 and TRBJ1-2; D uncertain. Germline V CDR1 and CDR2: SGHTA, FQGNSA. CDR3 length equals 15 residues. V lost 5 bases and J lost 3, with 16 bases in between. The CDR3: CASSPSPTDYYGYTF. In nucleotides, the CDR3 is TGTGCCAGCAGCCCATCACCCACGGACTACTATGGCTACACCTTC.

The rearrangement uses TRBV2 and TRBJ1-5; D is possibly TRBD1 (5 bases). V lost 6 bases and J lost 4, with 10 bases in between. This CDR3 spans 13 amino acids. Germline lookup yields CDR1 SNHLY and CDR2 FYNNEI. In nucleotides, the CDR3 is TGTGCCAGCAGAGACAGCAGAAATCAGCCCCAGCATTTT. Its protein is CASRDSRNQPQHF. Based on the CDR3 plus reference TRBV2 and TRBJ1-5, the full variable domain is EPEVTQTPSHQVTQMGQEVILRCVPISNHLYFYWYRQILGQKVEFLVSFYNNEISEKSEIFDDQFSVERPDGSNFTLKIRSTKLEDSAMYFCASRDSRNQPQHFGDGTRLSIL.

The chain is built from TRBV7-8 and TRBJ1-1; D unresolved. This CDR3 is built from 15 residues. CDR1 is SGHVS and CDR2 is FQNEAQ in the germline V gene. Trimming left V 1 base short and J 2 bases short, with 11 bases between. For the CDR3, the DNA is TGTGCCAGCAGCTTAGTAGGCAGAATCAACACTGAAGCTTTCTTT. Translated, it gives CASSLVGRINTEAFF.

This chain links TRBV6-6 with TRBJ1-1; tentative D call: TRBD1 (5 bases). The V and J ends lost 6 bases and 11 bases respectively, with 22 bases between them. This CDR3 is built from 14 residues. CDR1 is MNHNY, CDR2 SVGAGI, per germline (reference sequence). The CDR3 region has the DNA TGTGCCAGCAGCCCCCTCCGTCCGGGTGAGGGGGCTTTCTTT. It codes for CASSPLRPGEGAFF.

In DNA form, the CDR3 reads TGCAGCATATCGGATGGCTACACCTTC. It specifies CSISDGYTF. V is TRBV29-1 and J is TRBJ1-2, with no clear D. The V gene lost 8 bases and the J gene lost 6 bases, with 7 bases spanning the gap. CDR1 is SQVTM and CDR2 is ANQGSEA in the germline V gene. The CDR3 extends over 9 amino acids.

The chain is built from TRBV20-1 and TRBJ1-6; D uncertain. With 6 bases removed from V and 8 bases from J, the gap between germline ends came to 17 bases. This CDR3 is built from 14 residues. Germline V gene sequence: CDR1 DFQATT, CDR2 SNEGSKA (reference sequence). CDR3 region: CSAPLGRDDSPLHF. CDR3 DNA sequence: TGCAGTGCACCCTTAGGACGAGACGATTCACCCCTCCACTTT.

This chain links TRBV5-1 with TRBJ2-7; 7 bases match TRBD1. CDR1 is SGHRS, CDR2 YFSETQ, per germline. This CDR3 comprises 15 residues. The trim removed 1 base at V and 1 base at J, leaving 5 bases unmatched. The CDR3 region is CASSLIGDRSYEQYF. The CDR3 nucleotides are TGCGCCAGCAGCTTGATTGGGGACAGATCCTACGAGCAGTACTTC.

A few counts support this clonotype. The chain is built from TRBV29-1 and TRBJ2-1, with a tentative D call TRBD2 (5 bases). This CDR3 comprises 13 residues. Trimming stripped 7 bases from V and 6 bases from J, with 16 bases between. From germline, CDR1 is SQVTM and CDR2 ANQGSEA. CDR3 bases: TGCAGCGGCGGAGGACCTACGTTCAATGAGCAGTTCTTC. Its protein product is CSGGGPTFNEQFF.

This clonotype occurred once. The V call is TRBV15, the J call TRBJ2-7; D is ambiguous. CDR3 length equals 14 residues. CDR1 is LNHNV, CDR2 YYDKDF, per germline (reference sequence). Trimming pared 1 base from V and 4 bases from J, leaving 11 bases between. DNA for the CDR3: TGTGCCACCAGCAGAGCGCTGGGCCCTTACGAGCAGTACGTC. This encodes CATSRALGPYEQYV.

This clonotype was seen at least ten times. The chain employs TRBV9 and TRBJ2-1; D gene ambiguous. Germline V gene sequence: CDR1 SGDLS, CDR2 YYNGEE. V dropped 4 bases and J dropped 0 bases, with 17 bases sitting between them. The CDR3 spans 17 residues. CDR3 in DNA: TGTGCCAGCAGCATAATGGGCCAAATTCCCTCCTACAATGAGCAGTTCTTC. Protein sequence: CASSIMGQIPSYNEQFF.

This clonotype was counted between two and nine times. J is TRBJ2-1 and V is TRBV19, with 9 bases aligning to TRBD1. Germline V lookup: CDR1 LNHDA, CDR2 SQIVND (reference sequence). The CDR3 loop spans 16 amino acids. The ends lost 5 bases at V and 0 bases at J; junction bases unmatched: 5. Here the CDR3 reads CASSAGQGTSYNEQFF. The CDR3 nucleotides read TGTGCCAGTAGTGCAGGACAGGGGACCTCCTACAATGAGCAGTTCTTC. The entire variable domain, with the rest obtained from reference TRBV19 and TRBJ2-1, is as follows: DGGITQSPKYLFRKEGQNVTLSCEQNLNHDAMYWYRQDPGQGLRLIYYSQIVNDFQKGDIAEGYSVSREKKESFPLTVTSAQKNPTAFYLCASSAGQGTSYNEQFFGPGTRLTVL.

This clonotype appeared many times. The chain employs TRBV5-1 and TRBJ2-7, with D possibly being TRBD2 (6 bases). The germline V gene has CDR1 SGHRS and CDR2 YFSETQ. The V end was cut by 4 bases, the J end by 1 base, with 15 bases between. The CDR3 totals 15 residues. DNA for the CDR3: TGCGCCAGCAGCAACCGGGACTCCTCATCCTACGAGCAGTACTTC. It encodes CASSNRDSSSYEQYF.

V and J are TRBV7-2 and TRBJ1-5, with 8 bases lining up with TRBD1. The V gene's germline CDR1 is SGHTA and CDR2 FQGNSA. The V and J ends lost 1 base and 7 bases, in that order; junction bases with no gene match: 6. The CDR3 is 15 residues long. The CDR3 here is CASSLGAGGGQPQHF. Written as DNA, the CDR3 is TGTGCCAGCAGCTTAGGTGCAGGGGGCGGACAGCCCCAGCATTTT. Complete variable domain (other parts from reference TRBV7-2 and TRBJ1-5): GAGVSQSPSNKVTEKGKDVELRCDPISGHTALYWYRQSLGQGLEFLIYFQGNSAPDKSGLPSDRFSAERTGGSVSTLTIQRTQQEDSAVYLCASSLGAGGGQPQHFGDGTRLSIL.

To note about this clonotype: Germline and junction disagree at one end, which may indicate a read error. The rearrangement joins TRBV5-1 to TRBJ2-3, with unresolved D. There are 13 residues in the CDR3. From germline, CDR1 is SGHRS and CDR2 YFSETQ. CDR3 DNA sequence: TGCACCAGCTGCGTGGAGCGCCCAGATACGCAGTATTTT. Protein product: CTSCVERPDTQYF.

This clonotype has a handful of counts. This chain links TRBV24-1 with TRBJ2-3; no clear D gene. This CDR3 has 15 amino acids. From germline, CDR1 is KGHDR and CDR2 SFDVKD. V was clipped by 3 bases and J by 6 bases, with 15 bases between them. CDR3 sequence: CATSDPTRALDTQYF. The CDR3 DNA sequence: TGTGCCACCAGTGATCCAACCCGCGCCCTTGATACGCAGTATTTT.

The CDR3: CASTMDSGTKAQYF. CDR3 bases: TGTGCCAGCACCATGGACAGCGGGACTAAGGCGCAGTACTTC. The rearrangement joins TRBV7-2 to TRBJ2-7, with TRBD2 as a possible D gene (7 bases). The germline V and J ends were trimmed by 7 bases and 9 bases, with 22 bases remaining between them. Germline CDR1 SGHTA, CDR2 FQGNSA. CDR3 length equals 14 residues.

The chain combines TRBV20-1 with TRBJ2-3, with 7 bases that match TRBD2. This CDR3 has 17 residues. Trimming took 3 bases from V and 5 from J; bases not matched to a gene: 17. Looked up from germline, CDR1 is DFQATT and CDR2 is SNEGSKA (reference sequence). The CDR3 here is CSARPPLAEAPIDTQYF. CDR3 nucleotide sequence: TGCAGTGCTAGGCCCCCCCTAGCGGAAGCTCCCATAGATACGCAGTATTTT.

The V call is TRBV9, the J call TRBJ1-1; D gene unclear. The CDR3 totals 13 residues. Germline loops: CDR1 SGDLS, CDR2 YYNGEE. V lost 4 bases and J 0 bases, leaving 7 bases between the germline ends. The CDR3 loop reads CASSPGLNTEAFF. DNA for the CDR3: TGTGCCAGCAGCCCCGGGCTGAACACTGAAGCTTTCTTT.

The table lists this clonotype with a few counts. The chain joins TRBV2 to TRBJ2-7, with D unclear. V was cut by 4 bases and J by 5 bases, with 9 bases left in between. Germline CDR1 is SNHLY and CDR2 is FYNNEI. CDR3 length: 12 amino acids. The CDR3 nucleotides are TGTGCCAGCAGTGGTGATAGGGACGAGCAGTACTTC. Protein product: CASSGDRDEQYF.